These 7 T cell receptor beta chains were all obtained from the same sample, sequenced in a study of post-analysis software for immune sequencing data. No antigens are known for them. Included in the TCR beta cDNA libraries were unique molecular identifiers. TCRdb re-called the PCR reads with MiXCR, one entry per CDR3 protein. The data contain about 770,000 distinct CDR3 sequences, around 42% of them singletons. Study outcomes and limitations: About 5 TRBV segments, including TRBV5-6, TRBV5-1 and TRBV20-1, were more frequent in patients than controls.

Sequenced: blood. The receptors come from a girl under 18 with multiple sclerosis.

The CDR3: CSARGLRSSYDEQYF. The CDR3 DNA reads as TGCAGTGCTAGAGGGCTCAGGAGCTCCTACGATGAGCAGTACTTC. The chain couples TRBV20-1 to TRBJ2-1; no reliable D call. Matching the DNA end better, TRBJ2-7 makes the J call doubtful. This CDR3 comprises 15 residues. Germline V gene sequence: CDR1 DFQATT, CDR2 SNEGSKA (reference sequence).

The chain couples TRBV3-1 to TRBJ2-7, with D hard to call. Deletions cut 0 bases from V and 1 base from J, with 10 bases between. This CDR3 region has 15 residues. Germline assignment: CDR1 LGHDT and CDR2 YNNKEL (reference sequence). This chain's CDR3 is CASSQDAAASYEQYF. CDR3 bases: TGTGCCAGCAGCCAAGATGCCGCAGCATCCTACGAGCAGTACTTC.

The rearrangement links TRBV5-5 to TRBJ2-7, with TRBD2 matching 11 bases. The CDR3 has 16 residues. Germline CDR1 SGHKS, CDR2 YYEKEE (reference sequence). J was trimmed by 3 bases and V by 0 bases; bases with no gene match: 5. CDR3 residues: CASSLGLAGGIYEQYF. In DNA, the CDR3 is TGTGCCAGCAGCTTGGGCCTAGCGGGAGGAATCTACGAGCAGTACTTC.

The chain joins TRBV6-1 to TRBJ2-7; D remains ambiguous. The CDR3 spans 14 residues. V shed 8 bases and J shed 4 bases, with 18 bases lying between them. Looked up from germline, CDR1 is MNHNS and CDR2 is SASEGT. The CDR3 reads CASLSSVNDYEQYF. Written as DNA, the CDR3 is TGTGCCAGCCTGAGCTCCGTCAACGATTACGAGCAGTACTTC.

This clonotype was recorded only once. This chain connects TRBV9 to TRBJ1-6; possibly TRBD1 for D (5 bases). V was shortened by 0 bases and J by 9 bases, with 7 bases between the two germline ends. The CDR3 is 13 residues long. Germline CDR1 is SGDLS and CDR2 is YYNGEE. The CDR3 is CASSVGGVSPLHF. CDR3 in DNA: TGTGCCAGCAGCGTAGGGGGGGTTTCACCCCTCCACTTT.

J is TRBJ2-1 and V is TRBV27; 10 bases agree with TRBD1. Germline CDR1 reads MNHEY; CDR2 reads SMNVEV (reference sequence). Trimming removed 5 bases from V and 6 bases from J; junction bases left unmatched: 10. This CDR3 region has 16 residues. CDR3 in DNA: TGTGCCAGCAGTCCCAGACAGGGGGCGCGGAGCAATGAGCAGTTCTTC. Translated: CASSPRQGARSNEQFF.

This clonotype was counted between two and nine times. The CDR3 DNA reads as TGTGCCAGCAGTTTTTTCAGGGGCCCCAACAATGAGCAGTTCTTC. Translating gives CASSFFRGPNNEQFF. The chain has TRBV28 and TRBJ2-1, with D tentatively TRBD1 (6 bases). Germline assignment: CDR1 MDHEN and CDR2 SYDVKM. The CDR3 totals 15 residues. The V end was cut by 3 bases, the J end by 5 bases, with 14 bases between.